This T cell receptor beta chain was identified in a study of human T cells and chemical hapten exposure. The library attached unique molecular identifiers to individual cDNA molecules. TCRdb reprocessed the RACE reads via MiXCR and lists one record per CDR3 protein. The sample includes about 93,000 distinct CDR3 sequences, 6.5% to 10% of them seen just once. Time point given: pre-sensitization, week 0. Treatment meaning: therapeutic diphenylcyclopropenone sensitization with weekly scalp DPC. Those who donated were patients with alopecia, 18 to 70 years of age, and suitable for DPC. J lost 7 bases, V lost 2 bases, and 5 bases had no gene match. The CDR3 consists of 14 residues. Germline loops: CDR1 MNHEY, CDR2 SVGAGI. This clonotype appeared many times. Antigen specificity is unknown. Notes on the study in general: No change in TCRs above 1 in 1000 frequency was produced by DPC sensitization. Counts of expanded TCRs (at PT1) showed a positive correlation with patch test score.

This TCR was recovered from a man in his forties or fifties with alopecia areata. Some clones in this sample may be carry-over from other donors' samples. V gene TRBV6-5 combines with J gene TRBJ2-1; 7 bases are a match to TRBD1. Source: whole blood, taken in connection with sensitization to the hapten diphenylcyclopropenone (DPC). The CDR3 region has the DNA TGTGCCAGCAGTTACCAGGGGGAAAGGAATGAGCAGTTCTTC. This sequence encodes CASSYQGERNEQFF.